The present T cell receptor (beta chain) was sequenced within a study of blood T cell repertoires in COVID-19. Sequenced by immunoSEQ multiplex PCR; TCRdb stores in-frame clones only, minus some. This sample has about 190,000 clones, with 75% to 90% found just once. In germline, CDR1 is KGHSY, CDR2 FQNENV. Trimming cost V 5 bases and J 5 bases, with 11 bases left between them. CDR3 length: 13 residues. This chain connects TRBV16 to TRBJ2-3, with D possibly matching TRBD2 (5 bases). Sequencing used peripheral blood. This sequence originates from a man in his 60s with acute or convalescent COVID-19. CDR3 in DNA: TGTGCCAGCAGCAAACCCGCGGGAGATACGCAGTATTTT. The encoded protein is CASSKPAGDTQYF.